This TCR beta chain was recovered during a study of neoadjuvant nivolumab and ipilimumab in lung cancer. This clone was seen just once. TCRdb's copy holds only in-frame clones and misses some; the assay was immunoSEQ multiplex PCR. The sample has 45,000 to 55,000 clones; around 89% are singletons. The germline V gene encodes CDR1 MNHNY and CDR2 SVGAGI (reference sequence). The CDR3 contains 16 residues. V lost 0 bases to trimming and J lost 5 bases, with 13 bases between them. The TCR sequence derives from an adult with non-small cell lung cancer. Some clones in this sample may be carry-over from other donors' samples. The sequencing here drew on blood, taken before neoadjuvant nivolumab, alone or with ipilimumab. The chain recombines TRBV6-6 with TRBJ2-2; either TRBD1 or TRBD2 may fit D (6 bases each). The CDR3 reads CASSYSTGGGTGELFF. For the CDR3, the DNA is TGTGCCAGCAGTTACTCGACCGGGGGCGGAACCGGGGAGCTGTTTTTT.